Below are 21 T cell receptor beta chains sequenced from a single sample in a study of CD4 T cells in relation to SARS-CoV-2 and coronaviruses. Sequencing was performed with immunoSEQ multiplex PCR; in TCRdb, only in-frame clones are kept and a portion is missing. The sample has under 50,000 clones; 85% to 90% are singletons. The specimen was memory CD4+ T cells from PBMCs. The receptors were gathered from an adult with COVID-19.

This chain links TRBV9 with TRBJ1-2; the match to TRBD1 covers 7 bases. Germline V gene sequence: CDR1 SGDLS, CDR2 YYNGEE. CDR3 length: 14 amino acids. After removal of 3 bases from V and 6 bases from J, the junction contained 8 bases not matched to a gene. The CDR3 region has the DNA TGTGCCAGCAGCGAGACGACAGGGAGGAATGGCTACACCTTC. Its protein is CASSETTGRNGYTF. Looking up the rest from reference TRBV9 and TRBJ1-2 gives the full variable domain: DSGVTQTPKHLITATGQRVTLRCSPRSGDLSVYWYQQSLDQGLQFLIQYYNGEERAKGNILERFSAQQFPDLHSELNLSSLELGDSALYFCASSETTGRNGYTFGSGTRLTVV.

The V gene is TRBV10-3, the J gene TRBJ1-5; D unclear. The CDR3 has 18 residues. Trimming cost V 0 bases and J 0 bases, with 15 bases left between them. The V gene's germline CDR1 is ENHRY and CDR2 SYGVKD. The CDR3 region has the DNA TGTGCCATCAGTGAGTCGCCCTCACAGAGCAATAGCAATCAGCCCCAGCATTTT. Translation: CAISESPSQSNSNQPQHF.

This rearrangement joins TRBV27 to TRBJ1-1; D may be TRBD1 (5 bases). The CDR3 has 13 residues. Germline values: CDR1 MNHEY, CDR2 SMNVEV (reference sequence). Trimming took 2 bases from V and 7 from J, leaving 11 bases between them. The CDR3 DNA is TGTGCCAGCAGTTTACGACAGTCAAATGAAGCTTTCTTT. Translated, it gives CASSLRQSNEAFF.

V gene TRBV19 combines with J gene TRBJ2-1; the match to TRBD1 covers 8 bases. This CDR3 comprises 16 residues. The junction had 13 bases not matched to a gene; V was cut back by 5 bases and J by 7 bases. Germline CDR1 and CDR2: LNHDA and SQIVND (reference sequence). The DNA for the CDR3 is TGTGCCAGTAGTCCACACTCCGCACAGGGGGTTAATGAGCAGTTCTTC. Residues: CASSPHSAQGVNEQFF.

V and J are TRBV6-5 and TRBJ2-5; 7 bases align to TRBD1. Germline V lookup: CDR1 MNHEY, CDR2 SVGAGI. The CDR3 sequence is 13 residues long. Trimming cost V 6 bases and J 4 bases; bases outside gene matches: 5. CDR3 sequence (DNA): TGTGCCAGCAGCCAGAACAGGGGAGAGACCCAGTACTTC. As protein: CASSQNRGETQYF.

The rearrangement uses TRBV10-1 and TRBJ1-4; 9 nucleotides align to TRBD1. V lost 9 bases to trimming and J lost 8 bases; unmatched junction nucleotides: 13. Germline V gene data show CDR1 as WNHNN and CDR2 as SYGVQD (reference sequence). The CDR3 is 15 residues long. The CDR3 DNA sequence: TGCGCCAGGACTAACCCCGGGACAGGGCACGAAAAACTGTTTTTT. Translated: CARTNPGTGHEKLFF.

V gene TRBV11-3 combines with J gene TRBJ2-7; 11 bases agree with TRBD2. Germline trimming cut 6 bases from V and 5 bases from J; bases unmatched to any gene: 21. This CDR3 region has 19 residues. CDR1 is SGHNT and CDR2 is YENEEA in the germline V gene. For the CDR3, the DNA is TGTGCCAGCAGATCCCAGGGTCGGTGGGGACTAGCGGACCAGAACGAGCAGTACTTC. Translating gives CASRSQGRWGLADQNEQYF.

CDR3 region: CASSYEQYF. CDR3 nucleotides: TGTGCCAGCAGCTACGAGCAGTACTTC. The V call is TRBV5-4, the J call TRBJ2-7; D not certain. From germline, CDR1 is SGHNT and CDR2 YYREEE (reference sequence). Deletions cut 3 bases from V and 5 bases from J, with 0 bases between. The CDR3 extends over 9 amino acids. The full variable domain, completed using reference TRBV5-4 and TRBJ2-7, is ETGVTQSPTHLIKTRGQQVTLRCSSQSGHNTVSWYQQALGQGPQFIFQYYREEENGRGNFPPRFSGLQFPNYSSELNVNALELDDSALYLCASSYEQYFGPGTRLTVT.

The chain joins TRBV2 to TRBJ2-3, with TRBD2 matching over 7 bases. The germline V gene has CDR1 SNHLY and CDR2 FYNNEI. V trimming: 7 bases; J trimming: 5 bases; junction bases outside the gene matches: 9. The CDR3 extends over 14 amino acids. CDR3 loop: CASKREGPGDTQYF. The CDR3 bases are TGTGCCAGCAAGAGGGAGGGGCCTGGAGATACGCAGTATTTT.

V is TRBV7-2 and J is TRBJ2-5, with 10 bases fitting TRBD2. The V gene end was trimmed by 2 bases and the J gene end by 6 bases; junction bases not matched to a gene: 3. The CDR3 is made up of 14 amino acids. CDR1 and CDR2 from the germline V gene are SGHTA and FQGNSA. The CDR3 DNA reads TGTGCCAGCAGCTTAATAGCGGGGGGTCAGACCCAGTACTTC. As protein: CASSLIAGGQTQYF.

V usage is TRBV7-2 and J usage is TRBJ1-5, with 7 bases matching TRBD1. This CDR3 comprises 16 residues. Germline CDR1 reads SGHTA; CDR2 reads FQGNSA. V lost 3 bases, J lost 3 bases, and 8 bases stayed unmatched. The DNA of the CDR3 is TGTGCCAGCAGCTTGGTCGGGACAGAACACAATCAGCCCCAGCATTTT. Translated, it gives CASSLVGTEHNQPQHF.

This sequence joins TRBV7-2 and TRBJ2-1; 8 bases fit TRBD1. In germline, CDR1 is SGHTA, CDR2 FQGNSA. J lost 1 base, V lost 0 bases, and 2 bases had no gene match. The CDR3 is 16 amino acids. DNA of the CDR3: TGTGCCAGCAGCTTAGCGGGACAGGTGTCCTACAATGAGCAGTTCTTC. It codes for CASSLAGQVSYNEQFF.

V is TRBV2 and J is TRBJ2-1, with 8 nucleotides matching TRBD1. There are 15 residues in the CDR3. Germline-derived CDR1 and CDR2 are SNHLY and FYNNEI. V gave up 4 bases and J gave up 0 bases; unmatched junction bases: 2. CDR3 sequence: CASSVQGASYNEQFF. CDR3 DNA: TGTGCCAGCAGTGTTCAGGGGGCCTCCTACAATGAGCAGTTCTTC. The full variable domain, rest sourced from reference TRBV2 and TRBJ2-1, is EPEVTQTPSHQVTQMGQEVILRCVPISNHLYFYWYRQILGQKVEFLVSFYNNEISEKSEIFDDQFSVERPDGSNFTLKIRSTKLEDSAMYFCASSVQGASYNEQFFGPGTRLTVL.

In nucleotides, the CDR3 is TGTGCCTGGAACGATTCTGAAAATGAAGCTTTCTTT. It encodes CAWNDSENEAFF. The chain is built from TRBV30 and TRBJ1-1; D is unclear. Germline V CDR1 and CDR2: GTSNPN, SVGIG (reference sequence). Trimming stripped 4 bases from V and 7 bases from J, with 13 bases between. This CDR3 contains 12 residues.

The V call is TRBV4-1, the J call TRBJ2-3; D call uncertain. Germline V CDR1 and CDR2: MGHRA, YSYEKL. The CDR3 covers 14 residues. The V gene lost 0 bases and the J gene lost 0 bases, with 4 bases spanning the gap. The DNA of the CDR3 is TGCGCCAGCAGCCAAGAGCCAAGCACAGATACGCAGTATTTT. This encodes CASSQEPSTDTQYF.

CDR3 amino acids: CASSLTWTGGGVETQYF. CDR3 nucleotides: TGCGCCAGCAGCTTGACTTGGACAGGGGGCGGGGTAGAGACCCAGTACTTC. This chain links TRBV5-1 with TRBJ2-5; 11 bases are a match to TRBD1. The CDR3 consists of 17 residues. With V trimmed by 1 base and J by 4 bases, 9 bases remained unmatched. Germline V CDR1 and CDR2: SGHRS, YFSETQ.

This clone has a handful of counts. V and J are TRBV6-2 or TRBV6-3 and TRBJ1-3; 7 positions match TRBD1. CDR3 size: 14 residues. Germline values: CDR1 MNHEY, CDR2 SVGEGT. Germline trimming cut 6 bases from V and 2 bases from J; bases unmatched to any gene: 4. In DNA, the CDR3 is TGTGCCAGCAGCAAGACAGGGACTGGAAACACCATATATTTT. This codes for CASSKTGTGNTIYF.

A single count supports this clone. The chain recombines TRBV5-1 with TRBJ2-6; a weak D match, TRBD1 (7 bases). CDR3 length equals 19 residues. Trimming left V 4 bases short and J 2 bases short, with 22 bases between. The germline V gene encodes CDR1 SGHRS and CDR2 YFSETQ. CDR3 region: CASSQDGPGGPPGANVLTF. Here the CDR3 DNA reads TGCGCCAGCAGCCAGGATGGGCCAGGGGGGCCTCCTGGGGCCAACGTCCTGACTTTC.

CDR3 amino acids: CATSPSRPGGGYEQYF. CDR3 bases: TGTGCCACCAGCCCCTCTAGACCAGGGGGCGGGTACGAGCAGTACTTC. The chain couples TRBV15 to TRBJ2-7; 8 positions agree with TRBD1. This CDR3 spans 16 amino acids. Germline V lookup: CDR1 LNHNV, CDR2 YYDKDF (reference sequence). Trimming at V came to 5 bases and at J to 4 bases, leaving 13 bases not matched to a gene.

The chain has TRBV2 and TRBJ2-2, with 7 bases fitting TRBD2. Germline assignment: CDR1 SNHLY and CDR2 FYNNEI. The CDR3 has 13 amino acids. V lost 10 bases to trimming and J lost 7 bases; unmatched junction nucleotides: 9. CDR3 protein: CAILYSGGGELFF. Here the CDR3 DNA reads TGTGCCATCCTCTATTCGGGGGGCGGGGAGCTGTTTTTT.

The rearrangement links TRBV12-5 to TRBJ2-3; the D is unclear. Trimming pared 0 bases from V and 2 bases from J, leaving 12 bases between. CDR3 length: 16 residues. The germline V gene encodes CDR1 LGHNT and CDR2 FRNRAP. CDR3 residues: CASGLVHTTYTDTQYF. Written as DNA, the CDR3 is TGTGCTAGTGGTTTGGTACATACTACCTACACAGATACGCAGTATTTT.